The 17 T cell receptor beta chains given below trace back to one sample, sequenced in a study of neurological immune-mediated disorders. TCRdb itself ran the 5' RACE reads through MiXCR, one entry per CDR3 protein. There are about 69,000 distinct CDR3 sequences in the sample; 3.5% to 5% occur only once, and approximately 1.2% lies in the top ten. The sequenced sample was PBMCs. The receptor source for this set is a man younger than 45 with multiple sclerosis.

This clonotype was seen many times. V usage is TRBV20-1 and J usage is TRBJ2-7, with D unclear. Deletions cut 1 base from V and 6 bases from J, with 16 bases between. Germline-derived CDR1 and CDR2 are DFQATT and SNEGSKA (reference sequence). This CDR3 has 14 amino acids. CDR3 loop: CSARVPSGEGEQYF. CDR3 nucleotides: TGCAGTGCTAGAGTGCCTTCGGGCGAAGGCGAGCAGTACTTC.

This clonotype was picked up many times. The V gene is TRBV27, the J gene TRBJ1-1, with 12 bases aligning to TRBD1. J was trimmed by 4 bases and V by 4 bases; bases with no gene match: 7. This CDR3 is 16 amino acids long. The V gene's germline CDR1 is MNHEY and CDR2 SMNVEV (reference sequence). CDR3 sequence (DNA): TGTGCCAGCAGTTCGGGACAGGGGGCTTGGGCCACTGAAGCTTTCTTT. Amino acids: CASSSGQGAWATEAFF.

Points on this clonotype: A single base separates this from a much larger clone, so it may be a read error. The CDR3 does not close with the conserved phenylalanine or tryptophan, likely indicating a read error. The V and J genes are TRBV20-1 and TRBJ2-5; TRBD1 aligns across 9 bases. Germline CDR1 DFQATT, CDR2 SNEGSKA (reference sequence). This CDR3 comprises 14 residues. V was clipped by 7 bases and J by 5 bases; unmatched bases: 11. CDR3 in DNA: TGCAGTGGTCGAGGGGACAGGGCTATGGAGACCCAGTACTGC. This gives the protein CSGRGDRAMETQYC.

This clonotype was observed many times. This chain joins TRBV20-1 and TRBJ1-2, with D possibly being TRBD1 (5 bases). The CDR3 extends over 13 amino acids. Deletions cut 6 bases from V and 2 bases from J, with 13 bases between. CDR1 and CDR2 (germline): DFQATT, SNEGSKA (reference sequence). The CDR3 DNA reads TGCAGTGCCCCCGTCGGGACCAACTATGGCTACACCTTC. Protein: CSAPVGTNYGYTF.

This clonotype occurred many times. The CDR3 DNA follows: TGCGCCAGCAGCTTGGAAAGGACCCACGAGCAGTACTTC. Its translation: CASSLERTHEQYF. V is TRBV5-1 and J is TRBJ2-7, with no clear D. There are 13 residues in the CDR3. Germline V CDR1 and CDR2: SGHRS, YFSETQ. The germline V and J ends were trimmed by 0 bases and 5 bases, with 9 bases remaining between them.

This clonotype was counted many times. The chain couples TRBV4-3 to TRBJ1-1; 9 nucleotides align to TRBD1. Germline V gene sequence: CDR1 LGHNA, CDR2 YSLEER. The CDR3 extends over 16 amino acids. With 3 bases clipped from V and 1 base from J, the junction kept 6 bases outside the gene matches. For the CDR3, the DNA is TGCGCCAGCAGCCAGGGGACAGGGAGGGGGAACACTGAAGCTTTCTTT. Its translation is CASSQGTGRGNTEAFF.

Many counts were recorded for this clonotype. The CDR3 DNA is TGTGCCAGCAGTGAATTAGCGCGCGGGGAGCTGTTTTTT. Translation gives CASSELARGELFF. The V gene is TRBV2, the J gene TRBJ2-2; D might be TRBD2 (5 bases). CDR1 and CDR2 from the germline V gene are SNHLY and FYNNEI. V was pared by 2 bases and J by 7 bases, with 8 bases between. The CDR3 covers 13 residues.

The table lists this clonotype with many counts. V usage is TRBV4-1 and J usage is TRBJ2-3; perhaps TRBD2 as D (6 bases). V shed 0 bases and J shed 9 bases, with 16 bases lying between them. The germline CDR1 and CDR2 sequences are MGHRA and YSYEKL. CDR3 length equals 15 residues. CDR3 sequence: CASSQDFSGEWTQYF. The CDR3, as DNA: TGCGCCAGCAGCCAAGATTTCTCGGGGGAATGGACGCAGTATTTT.

This clonotype was detected many times. J is TRBJ2-1 and V is TRBV4-1; TRBD2 matches 11 bases. V was clipped by 0 bases and J by 9 bases; unmatched bases: 10. The CDR3 loop spans 17 amino acids. Germline values: CDR1 MGHRA, CDR2 YSYEKL. The CDR3 loop is CASSQDFWASGGREQFF. The DNA for the CDR3 is TGCGCCAGCAGCCAAGATTTCTGGGCTAGCGGGGGGCGTGAGCAGTTCTTC.

At least ten counts were recorded for this clonotype. The rearrangement joins TRBV5-1 to TRBJ2-4; maybe TRBD1 (5 bases). V was clipped by 2 bases and J by 1 base, with 19 bases between them. Germline CDR1 and CDR2: SGHRS and YFSETQ. The CDR3 consists of 18 residues. CDR3 protein: CASSFLPGPNFAKNIQYF. In DNA, the CDR3 is TGCGCCAGCAGCTTCCTCCCAGGGCCCAATTTTGCCAAAAACATTCAGTACTTC. Together with reference TRBV5-1 and TRBJ2-4, the CDR3 gives the full variable domain: KAGVTQTPRYLIKTRGQQVTLSCSPISGHRSVSWYQQTPGQGLQFLFEYFSETQRNKGNFPGRFSGRQFSNSRSEMNVSTLELGDSALYLCASSFLPGPNFAKNIQYFGAGTRLSVL.

The sample holds many counts of this clonotype. The rearrangement joins TRBV5-1 to TRBJ2-2; 9 nucleotides match TRBD1. Germline V gene lookup returns CDR1 SGHRS and CDR2 YFSETQ. J gave up 1 base and V 4 bases, and 5 bases lay outside the gene matches. This CDR3 has 16 residues. The CDR3 loop is CASSRDRVGNTGELFF. CDR3 sequence (DNA): TGCGCCAGCAGCCGGGACAGGGTGGGGAACACCGGGGAGCTGTTTTTT.

Of note for this clonotype: This may come from a read error, since a much larger clone is one base off. It is likely a read error, because the conserved phenylalanine at the end of the CDR3 is missing. The chain has TRBV20-1 and TRBJ1-2, with D perhaps TRBD1 (5 bases). V lost 6 bases, J lost 2 bases, and 10 bases lay in between. Germline V CDR1 and CDR2: DFQATT, SNEGSKA (reference sequence). CDR3 length: 12 amino acids. The CDR3 loop reads CSAEGQNYGYTI. The CDR3 DNA is TGCAGTGCAGAGGGGCAGAACTATGGCTACACCATC.

This clonotype was counted at least ten times. The chain recombines TRBV7-7 with TRBJ2-2; D unclear. The CDR3 length is 14 residues. Germline CDR1 and CDR2: SSHAT and FNYEAQ (reference sequence). V was cut by 5 bases and J by 5 bases, with 12 bases left in between. CDR3: CASSPGPGTGELFF. CDR3 DNA: TGTGCCAGCAGCCCTGGTCCAGGAACCGGGGAGCTGTTTTTT.

This clonotype has at least ten counts. V and J are TRBV10-1 and TRBJ2-7; D not resolved. This CDR3 is built from 16 residues. The germline V gene encodes CDR1 WNHNN and CDR2 SYGVQD (reference sequence). V lost 0 bases and J lost 2, with 14 bases in between. CDR3 loop: CASSESIGKNAYEQYF. The DNA of the CDR3 is TGCGCCAGCAGTGAGTCGATTGGGAAGAACGCCTACGAGCAGTACTTC.

This clonotype showed up many times. V is TRBV5-1 and J is TRBJ1-4; TRBD1 is a possible D gene (5 bases). Germline V gene sequence: CDR1 SGHRS, CDR2 YFSETQ. V lost 1 base and J 11 bases, leaving 15 bases between the germline ends. The CDR3 is made up of 14 amino acids. The CDR3 reads CASSLSGTGEKLFF. CDR3 DNA: TGCGCCAGCAGCTTGTCAGGGACCGGTGAGAAACTGTTTTTT. Full variable domain (rest looked up from reference TRBV5-1 and TRBJ1-4): KAGVTQTPRYLIKTRGQQVTLSCSPISGHRSVSWYQQTPGQGLQFLFEYFSETQRNKGNFPGRFSGRQFSNSRSEMNVSTLELGDSALYLCASSLSGTGEKLFFGSGTQLSVL.

Ten or more counts support this clonotype. The chain employs TRBV6-5 and TRBJ1-1; D is possibly TRBD1 (5 bases). CDR3 size: 16 residues. Germline V gives CDR1 MNHEY, CDR2 SVGAGI. Trimming left V 0 bases short and J 6 bases short, with 17 bases between. CDR3: CASSYSRWRGTAEAFF. The DNA of the CDR3 is TGTGCCAGCAGTTACTCCCGATGGCGGGGGACCGCTGAAGCTTTCTTT.

This clonotype was detected many times. The chain combines TRBV15 with TRBJ2-3; a possible D gene is TRBD2 (6 bases). The V end lost 1 base, the J end lost 4 bases, and 18 bases lay between the germline ends. This CDR3 region has 17 residues. Per germline, CDR1 LNHNV and CDR2 YYDKDF (reference sequence). The CDR3 sequence: CATSRVLTSTRADTQYF. DNA of the CDR3: TGTGCCACCAGCAGAGTTCTTACTAGCACGCGAGCAGATACGCAGTATTTT. Looking up the rest from reference TRBV15 and TRBJ2-3 gives the full variable domain: DAMVIQNPRYQVTQFGKPVTLSCSQTLNHNVMYWYQQKSSQAPKLLFHYYDKDFNNEADTPDNFQSRRPNTSFCFLDIRSPGLGDTAMYLCATSRVLTSTRADTQYFGPGTRLTVL.